Below, 11 T cell receptor beta chains from the same sample are listed, as sequenced in a study of response to subunit inactivated influenza vaccine. TCRdb redid the calling of the RT-PCR reads with MiXCR, one entry per CDR3 protein. The table records some 500,000 distinct CDR3 sequences, 25% of them present only once. The sample in question was CD4+ T cells sorted from PBMCs, obtained around 5 days after vaccination. These receptors all come from a man aged 50 or older who received an inactivated influenza vaccine.

This rearrangement joins TRBV20-1 to TRBJ2-7; TRBD1 aligns across 9 bases. Germline CDR1 DFQATT, CDR2 SNEGSKA (reference sequence). The length of the CDR3 is 15 residues. Germline trimming cut 1 base from V and 6 bases from J; bases unmatched to any gene: 10. The CDR3 DNA reads as TGCAGTGCTAGAGTTCGAACAGGGGGCGGCCCCGAGCAGTACTTC. Translated: CSARVRTGGGPEQYF.

The CDR3 spells CSARGGTSRSGEQYF. The DNA of the CDR3 is TGCAGTGCTAGAGGCGGGACTAGCAGGAGTGGCGAGCAGTACTTC. This sequence joins TRBV20-1 and TRBJ2-7; 9 nucleotides agree with TRBD2. V dropped 1 base and J dropped 6; count of bases not matched to a gene: 10. Germline V CDR1 and CDR2: DFQATT, SNEGSKA (reference sequence). This CDR3 has 15 amino acids.

V usage is TRBV12-3 or TRBV12-4 and J usage is TRBJ2-1; no firm D call. The CDR3 runs 13 residues. With 6 bases removed from V and 7 bases from J, the gap between germline ends came to 13 bases. CDR3 nucleotide sequence: TGTGCCAGCAGCGCCGGCGGCTGGAATGAGCAGTTCTTC. Translation: CASSAGGWNEQFF.

This rearrangement joins TRBV29-1 to TRBJ2-1; TRBD1 matches at 7 bases. CDR1 and CDR2 (germline): SQVTM, ANQGSEA. The CDR3 is made up of 13 amino acids. The ends lost 7 bases at V and 2 bases at J; junction bases unmatched: 5. CDR3 sequence (DNA): TGCAGCGCTCTGGGACAGACCTACAATGAGCAGTTCTTC. Encoded protein: CSALGQTYNEQFF.

This clonotype was seen more than once but under ten times. The V gene is TRBV20-1, the J gene TRBJ1-4; the match to TRBD1 covers 7 bases. This CDR3 has 14 amino acids. The junction had 1 base not matched to a gene; V was cut back by 0 bases and J by 3 bases. CDR1 DFQATT and CDR2 SNEGSKA come from the germline V gene (reference sequence). DNA for the CDR3: TGCAGTGCTAGAGAGGGACAGCCTAATGAAAAACTGTTTTTT. Encoded protein: CSAREGQPNEKLFF.

The chain is built from TRBV5-6 and TRBJ2-3; TRBD1 aligns across 7 bases. The CDR3 consists of 15 residues. The ends lost 0 bases at V and 2 bases at J; junction bases unmatched: 3. Germline V gene data show CDR1 as SGHDT and CDR2 as YYEEEE. CDR3 sequence (DNA): TGTGCCAGCAGCTTGGGGACAGGAGACACAGATACGCAGTATTTT. This sequence encodes CASSLGTGDTDTQYF.

The V call is TRBV20-1, the J call TRBJ2-5; 7 positions agree with TRBD1. V lost 5 bases and J lost 5; bases outside the gene matches: 8. Looked up from germline, CDR1 is DFQATT and CDR2 is SNEGSKA (reference sequence). The CDR3 totals 13 residues. The CDR3: CSAYRGDGETQYF. CDR3 in DNA: TGCAGTGCTTACAGGGGAGACGGTGAGACCCAGTACTTC.

This clonotype came up a few times. J is TRBJ1-5 and V is TRBV6-1, with D uncertain. This CDR3 comprises 14 residues. Per germline, CDR1 MNHNS and CDR2 SASEGT. The V end was cut by 2 bases, the J end by 4 bases, with 9 bases between. DNA of the CDR3: TGTGCCAGCAGTGAATATCCCCTAAATCAGCCCCAGCATTTT. Protein product: CASSEYPLNQPQHF.

The chain joins TRBV28 to TRBJ2-5, with D possibly matching TRBD2 (6 bases). Trimming took off 1 base at V and 7 bases at J, with 10 bases between the two ends. Germline V gene data show CDR1 as MDHEN and CDR2 as SYDVKM. The CDR3 is 13 amino acids. The CDR3: CASSLFLEGTQYF. The CDR3 DNA follows: TGTGCCAGCAGTTTATTCCTGGAGGGGACCCAGTACTTC.

This clonotype appeared a single time. The chain carries TRBV7-9 and TRBJ2-7; D unresolved. Germline V lookup: CDR1 SEHNR, CDR2 FQNEAQ (reference sequence). The CDR3 length is 14 residues. Trimming took off 1 base at V and 2 bases at J, with 9 bases between the two ends. CDR3 sequence reads: CASSLETSTYEQYF. The CDR3 DNA reads as TGTGCCAGCAGCTTAGAAACATCTACCTACGAGCAGTACTTC. Looking up the rest from reference TRBV7-9 and TRBJ2-7 gives the full variable domain: DTGVSQNPRHKITKRGQNVTFRCDPISEHNRLYWYRQTLGQGPEFLTYFQNEAQLEKSRLLSDRFSAERPKGSFSTLEIQRTEQGDSAMYLCASSLETSTYEQYFGPGTRLTVT.

This clonotype was counted between two and nine times. In DNA form, the CDR3 reads TGTGCCAGCAGCCAGACACTGGGGACTGAAGCTTTCTTT. It yields the protein CASSQTLGTEAFF. The rearrangement joins TRBV4-2 to TRBJ1-1, with D unresolved. The length of the CDR3 is 13 residues. Trimming took 3 bases from V and 5 from J, leaving 10 bases between them. Germline-derived CDR1 and CDR2 are LGHNA and YNFKEQ.